Presented here are 27 T cell receptor beta chains from one specimen sequenced in a study of cytomegalovirus exposure and HLA in healthy donors. Researchers ran the PCR with 60 Vbeta and 13 Jbeta primers. TCRdb's table, derived via immunoSEQ multiplex PCR, lists solely in-frame clones and lacks some. This table has more than 95,000 clones, roughly 78% appearing once. The specimen sequenced was PBMCs. These TCRs come from a woman aged 40 to 50 in good health and CMV-seronegative.

The chain has TRBV4-1 and TRBJ1-4; TRBD1 is a possible D gene (5 bases). The ends were cut back, 1 base at V and 4 bases at J, with 13 bases in the middle. This CDR3 comprises 16 residues. Germline assignment: CDR1 MGHRA and CDR2 YSYEKL. The CDR3 protein is CASSQGPTVYNEKLFF. DNA of the CDR3: TGCGCCAGCAGCCAAGGGCCGACAGTTTATAATGAAAAACTGTTTTTT.

The chain joins TRBV9 to TRBJ2-5, with D perhaps matching TRBD2 (6 bases). The closer fit of TRBJ2-7 to the DNA end suggests the J call may be wrong. CDR3 length: 16 residues. Germline CDR1 reads SGDLS; CDR2 reads YYNGEE. CDR3 protein: CASSLDLRGMGDEQYF. The CDR3 DNA is TGTGCCAGCAGCCTCGATCTTCGGGGGATGGGGGACGAGCAGTACTTC.

The chain is built from TRBV5-1 and TRBJ2-5, with 8 bases matching TRBD2. The V segment lost 4 bases and the J segment 5 bases; nucleotides outside the gene matches: 7. Germline assignment: CDR1 SGHRS and CDR2 YFSETQ. This CDR3 region has 14 residues. Here the CDR3 reads CASSGGTRGETQYF. The CDR3 DNA sequence: TGCGCCAGCAGCGGGGGGACTAGAGGCGAGACCCAGTACTTC. Complete variable domain (other parts from reference TRBV5-1 and TRBJ2-5): KAGVTQTPRYLIKTRGQQVTLSCSPISGHRSVSWYQQTPGQGLQFLFEYFSETQRNKGNFPGRFSGRQFSNSRSEMNVSTLELGDSALYLCASSGGTRGETQYFGPGTRLLVL.

The V call is TRBV6-5, the J call TRBJ2-5, with a possible D match to TRBD2 (6 bases). The V gene lost 9 bases and the J gene lost 2 bases, with 16 bases spanning the gap. CDR3 length: 14 residues. The germline gives CDR1 MNHEY, CDR2 SVGAGI. The CDR3 DNA follows: TGTGCCAGAGCTAGGGAGGCCAAACAAGAGACCCAGTACTTC. Its protein is CARAREAKQETQYF.

With respect to this clone: A junction boundary mismatches the germline segment, possibly from a read error. The chain carries TRBV7-9 and TRBJ2-7; 8 positions agree with TRBD1. There are 15 residues in the CDR3. In germline, CDR1 is SEHNR, CDR2 FQNEAQ (reference sequence). The CDR3 DNA is TGTTCCAGCATCTATACCGGGACAGGCTCCTACGAGCAGTACTTC. As protein: CSSIYTGTGSYEQYF.

The rearrangement uses TRBV7-3 and TRBJ2-4; 8 bases fit TRBD1. Germline trimming cut 8 bases from V and 5 bases from J; bases unmatched to any gene: 14. The CDR3 loop spans 16 amino acids. Per germline, CDR1 SGHTA and CDR2 FQGTGA. CDR3 loop: CASAPAAGGTQNIQYF. CDR3 DNA: TGTGCCAGCGCCCCCGCGGCAGGGGGCACACAAAACATTCAGTACTTC.

The rearrangement links TRBV7-9 to TRBJ1-2, with D possibly matching TRBD1 (5 bases). The CDR3 sequence is 15 residues long. Trimming stripped 5 bases from V and 2 bases from J, with 15 bases between. Germline values: CDR1 SEHNR, CDR2 FQNEAQ (reference sequence). In DNA, the CDR3 is TGTGCCAGCAGCCCCATCGACAGTTACAACTATGGCTACACCTTC. This translates into CASSPIDSYNYGYTF.

The V call is TRBV27, the J call TRBJ1-5; D is unclear. Trimming removed 0 bases from V and 6 bases from J, with 6 bases in between. Germline V gene data show CDR1 as MNHEY and CDR2 as SMNVEV (reference sequence). The CDR3 totals 13 residues. The CDR3 sequence is CASSLSVGQPQHF. The CDR3 region has the DNA TGTGCCAGCAGTTTATCGGTCGGTCAGCCCCAGCATTTT.

The chain is built from TRBV5-4 and TRBJ2-2; D call uncertain. The CDR3 length is 16 residues. Trimming shortened V by 4 bases and J by 0 bases, and 13 bases separated the two germline ends. The germline CDR1 and CDR2 sequences are SGHNT and YYREEE (reference sequence). The DNA for the CDR3 is TGTGCCAGCAGCCCATCTGTGGCCCCGAACACCGGGGAGCTGTTTTTT. This codes for CASSPSVAPNTGELFF.

The chain recombines TRBV4-1 with TRBJ2-7, with D unresolved. The CDR3 length is 16 residues. Trimming shortened V by 0 bases and J by 2 bases, and 14 bases separated the two germline ends. The germline gives CDR1 MGHRA, CDR2 YSYEKL. Written as DNA, the CDR3 is TGCGCCAGCAGCCAAGATCTTGGGCAGATAACCTACGAGCAGTACTTC. It codes for CASSQDLGQITYEQYF.

The sample holds one count of this clone. The chain is built from TRBV19 and TRBJ1-5; D may be TRBD1 (6 bases). The CDR3 runs 15 residues. Per germline, CDR1 LNHDA and CDR2 SQIVND (reference sequence). V was trimmed by 5 bases and J by 4 bases, leaving 15 bases between them. This CDR3 is CASSPGHKINQPQHF. The DNA for the CDR3 is TGTGCCAGTAGTCCGGGACATAAGATAAATCAGCCCCAGCATTTT. Looking up the rest from reference TRBV19 and TRBJ1-5 gives the full variable domain: DGGITQSPKYLFRKEGQNVTLSCEQNLNHDAMYWYRQDPGQGLRLIYYSQIVNDFQKGDIAEGYSVSREKKESFPLTVTSAQKNPTAFYLCASSPGHKINQPQHFGDGTRLSIL.

The rearrangement joins TRBV19 to TRBJ2-3, with 7 bases that match TRBD2. Germline V gives CDR1 LNHDA, CDR2 SQIVND (reference sequence). The CDR3 runs to 14 residues. V shed 1 base, J shed 10 bases, and the junction held 8 bases outside the gene matches. The CDR3 DNA reads as TGTGCCAGTAGTATAGTTGCGGGAGAATCGGCGCAGTATTTT. It codes for CASSIVAGESAQYF.

The V and J genes are TRBV10-1 and TRBJ2-3, with D possibly matching TRBD2 (5 bases). Germline V gives CDR1 WNHNN, CDR2 SYGVQD (reference sequence). The CDR3 has 16 amino acids. The V and J ends lost 0 bases and 4 bases respectively, with 14 bases between them. The CDR3: CASSESPGSGSDTQYF. The DNA of the CDR3 is TGCGCCAGCAGTGAGTCGCCGGGGTCCGGGTCAGATACGCAGTATTTT.

This chain uses TRBV7-2 with TRBJ1-1; D ambiguous. The V and J ends lost 5 bases and 6 bases respectively, with 19 bases between them. CDR3 length: 15 residues. Germline V gene data show CDR1 as SGHTA and CDR2 as FQGNSA. This CDR3 reads CASSREEGAGAEAFF. The CDR3 bases are TGTGCCAGCAGCCGAGAGGAGGGCGCGGGTGCTGAAGCTTTCTTT.

The rearrangement uses TRBV5-6 and TRBJ1-5; TRBD1 might be the D (5 bases). V was clipped by 4 bases and J by 3 bases, with 14 bases between them. The CDR3 is 15 amino acids. The germline CDR1 and CDR2 sequences are SGHDT and YYEEEE. Written as DNA, the CDR3 is TGTGCCAGCAGCCGGGGGTATAGTAACAATCAGCCCCAGCATTTT. This codes for CASSRGYSNNQPQHF. Full variable domain (missing parts from reference TRBV5-6 and TRBJ1-5): DAGVTQSPTHLIKTRGQQVTLRCSPKSGHDTVSWYQQALGQGPQFIFQYYEEEERQRGNFPDRFSGHQFPNYSSELNVNALLLGDSALYLCASSRGYSNNQPQHFGDGTRLSIL.

The chain uses TRBV6-6 and TRBJ2-7, with TRBD2 matching 8 bases. Germline CDR1 MNHNY, CDR2 SVGAGI (reference sequence). With 6 bases clipped from V and 3 bases from J, the junction kept 4 bases outside the gene matches. The CDR3 contains 13 residues. The CDR3 DNA is TGTGCCAGCAGAGGGAGCGGGAGCTACGAGCAGTACTTC. The encoded protein is CASRGSGSYEQYF.

The count of this clone is one. The V and J genes are TRBV4-3 and TRBJ2-1; tentative D call: TRBD2 (5 bases). The CDR3 runs 15 residues. With 3 bases removed from V and 2 bases from J, the gap between germline ends came to 11 bases. The germline gives CDR1 LGHNA, CDR2 YSLEER. The CDR3 is CASSQTPSTYNEQFF. In nucleotides, the CDR3 is TGCGCCAGCAGCCAGACTCCTAGCACCTACAATGAGCAGTTCTTC.

The chain is built from TRBV28 and TRBJ2-7; TRBD2 agrees at 14 bases. Germline CDR1 reads MDHEN; CDR2 reads SYDVKM. Trimming cost V 8 bases and J 0 bases; bases outside gene matches: 6. The CDR3 sequence is 16 residues long. The CDR3 loop reads CASEGTSGSFSYEQYF. CDR3 coding DNA: TGTGCCAGCGAAGGGACTAGCGGGAGCTTCTCCTACGAGCAGTACTTC.

CDR3 in amino acids: CASTTKREGSYEQYF. In nucleotides, the CDR3 is TGTGCCAGCACTACTAAGCGGGAGGGCTCCTACGAGCAGTACTTC. The V call is TRBV6-5, the J call TRBJ2-7, with TRBD2 identical over 10 bases. V gave up 7 bases and J gave up 0 bases; unmatched junction bases: 6. Germline-derived CDR1 and CDR2 are MNHEY and SVGAGI. This CDR3 comprises 15 residues.

This clone was detected once. J is TRBJ2-5 and V is TRBV6-5; 9 bases are shared with TRBD1. V lost 6 bases to trimming and J lost 5 bases; unmatched junction nucleotides: 10. The CDR3 is made up of 15 amino acids. Looked up from germline, CDR1 is MNHEY and CDR2 is SVGAGI. CDR3 in amino acids: CASSLQGALSETQYF. Here the CDR3 DNA reads TGTGCCAGCAGCCTACAGGGGGCGCTGAGTGAGACCCAGTACTTC.

This chain connects TRBV6-5 to TRBJ2-7; 8 bases fit TRBD2. The germline V gene encodes CDR1 MNHEY and CDR2 SVGAGI. This CDR3 has 14 amino acids. V was pared by 2 bases and J by 7 bases, with 7 bases of the junction left unmatched. The chain's CDR3 is CASSYAGGTREQYF. As DNA, the CDR3 is TGTGCCAGCAGTTACGCGGGGGGAACGCGGGAGCAGTACTTC.

The chain is built from TRBV11-2 and TRBJ2-1; TRBD2 agrees at 8 bases. Looked up from germline, CDR1 is SGHAT and CDR2 is FQNNGV. The CDR3 extends over 14 amino acids. V trimming: 8 bases; J trimming: 7 bases; junction bases outside the gene matches: 10. CDR3 region: CASGTREFRNEQFF. In nucleotides, the CDR3 is TGTGCCAGCGGGACTAGGGAGTTCAGGAATGAGCAGTTCTTC.

The rearrangement joins TRBV7-8 to TRBJ2-7; 13 nucleotides align to TRBD2. TRBJ2-1 explains the end of the DNA better; the J call may be wrong. This CDR3 contains 19 residues. CDR1 is SGHVS, CDR2 FQNEAQ, per germline. In DNA form, the CDR3 reads TGTGCCAGCAGCTTAGCAGCGCGGACTAGCGGGAGTTTTTACAATGAGCAGTTCTTC. This codes for CASSLAARTSGSFYNEQFF.

In its sample, this clone was seen a few times. V gene TRBV5-1 combines with J gene TRBJ2-3; tentatively, D is TRBD2 (5 bases). V lost 0 bases to trimming and J lost 2 bases, with 13 bases between them. Per the germline V gene, CDR1 is SGHRS and CDR2 is YFSETQ. This CDR3 comprises 16 residues. CDR3 loop: CASSLGGSGPTDTQYF. CDR3 coding DNA: TGCGCCAGCAGCTTGGGTGGAAGCGGCCCCACAGATACGCAGTATTTT.

V and J are TRBV18 and TRBJ1-1; D is uncertain. The germline V and J ends were trimmed by 1 base and 3 bases, with 9 bases remaining between them. The CDR3 spans 14 residues. Looked up from germline, CDR1 is KGHSH and CDR2 is LQKENI. DNA of the CDR3: TGTGCCAGCTCACCACAGGAGGAGGACACTGAAGCTTTCTTT. Translated, it gives CASSPQEEDTEAFF. Supplemented by reference TRBV18 and TRBJ1-1, the full variable domain reads NAGVMQNPRHLVRRRGQEARLRCSPMKGHSHVYWYRQLPEEGLKFMVYLQKENIIDESGMPKERFSAEFPKEGPSILRIQQVVRGDSAAYFCASSPQEEDTEAFFGQGTRLTVV.

In its sample, this clone was seen a few times. The chain recombines TRBV29-1 with TRBJ2-7; 7 bases are shared with TRBD1. Germline V gives CDR1 SQVTM, CDR2 ANQGSEA. The CDR3 length is 13 residues. Trimming cost V 1 base and J 5 bases; bases outside gene matches: 5. CDR3 protein: CSVEVRQGHEQYF. Here the CDR3 DNA reads TGCAGCGTTGAAGTTCGACAGGGCCACGAGCAGTACTTC.

This clone was seen a few times. The rearrangement links TRBV7-9 to TRBJ2-5; 10 bases agree with TRBD2. Germline CDR1 SEHNR, CDR2 FQNEAQ (reference sequence). After removal of 2 bases from V and 4 bases from J, the junction contained 10 bases not matched to a gene. The CDR3 has 17 residues. Written as DNA, the CDR3 is TGTGCCAGCAGCTTATTTACCAGCGGGAGGGCCTCAGAGACCCAGTACTTC. The encoded protein is CASSLFTSGRASETQYF.